A selection of T cell receptor beta chains follows, all from one sample in a study of blood T cell repertoires in COVID-19. Libraries were prepared by immunoSEQ multiplex PCR; TCRdb keeps only in-frame clonotypes and omits some of them. The table records 110,000 or so clones, 80% to 90% of them present only once. The sequenced material came from peripheral blood. The origin of the receptors is a man between 65 and 85 years old with active or convalescent COVID-19. Each CDR3 is given with its conserved first and last residue. The D gene is left open where the match is weak. Only some rows state a clone size, as once, few, many or a class for expanded clones.

D gene	CDR3 length	clone size	J gene	V gene	CDR3 protein	CDR3 DNA
-	12	-	TRBJ1-6	TRBV19	CASSTGGSPLHF	TGTGCCAGTAGTACCGGGGGGTCACCCCTCCACTTT
-	12	-	TRBJ2-3	TRBV28	CASSLSSSNAYF	TGTGCCAGCAGTTTGAGTAGTAGCAATGCGTATTTT
-	17	-	TRBJ1-2	TRBV13	CASSYPWEGSTNYGYTF	TGTGCCAGCAGCTACCCGTGGGAAGGGAGCACTAACTATGGCTACACCTTC
-	15	-	TRBJ2-7	TRBV6-1	CASSEVGQASYEQYF	TGTGCCAGCAGTGAAGTGGGGCAGGCATCCTACGAGCAGTACTTC
-	13	once	TRBJ2-1	TRBV6-5	CASTPSGGVRQFF	TGTGCCAGCACCCCATCAGGAGGTGTTAGGCAGTTCTTC
TRBD2	15	-	TRBJ2-3	TRBV5-1	CASSLSGRETDTQYF	TGCGCCAGCAGCTTGTCCGGGAGGGAGACAGATACGCAGTATTTT
TRBD2	15	-	TRBJ2-7	TRBV28	CASTLEAGRSYEQYF	TGTGCCAGCACCCTGGAAGCGGGACGGTCCTACGAGCAGTACTTC
TRBD2	15	once	TRBJ2-7	TRBV27	CASSLSLAGNYEQYF	TGTGCCAGCAGTTTATCCCTAGCGGGAAACTACGAGCAGTACTTC
-	14	-	TRBJ2-1	TRBV2	CASSTEVTNNEQFF	TGTGCCAGCAGTACGGAGGTTACAAACAATGAGCAGTTCTTC
TRBD2	18	-	TRBJ2-5	TRBV4-1	CASSQEGASGRRGETQYF	TGCGCCAGCAGCCAAGAAGGTGCTAGCGGGAGAAGGGGGGAGACCCAGTACTTC
-	17	-	TRBJ2-1	TRBV7-9	CASSGPKTGSSYNEQFF	TGTGCCAGCAGCGGACCCAAGACAGGCAGCTCCTACAATGAGCAGTTCTTC
-	13	-	TRBJ1-1	TRBV28	CASTPPGGTEAFF	TGTGCCAGCACCCCACCCGGGGGCACTGAAGCTTTCTTT
-	14	-	TRBJ2-2	TRBV19	CASRVGANTGELFF	TGTGCCAGTAGAGTCGGGGCGAACACCGGGGAGCTGTTTTTT
TRBD1	14	-	TRBJ2-7	TRBV27	CARLWGQSVGEQYF	TGTGCCAGATTGTGGGGACAGAGCGTCGGCGAGCAGTACTTC
-	11	-	TRBJ2-1	TRBV25-1	CASSSRREQFF	TGTGCCAGCAGTTCCCGGAGGGAGCAGTTCTTC
TRBD1	14	-	TRBJ2-3	TRBV18	CASSPGQGTDTQYF	TGTGCCAGCTCACCGGGACAGGGCACAGATACGCAGTATTTT
TRBD1	15	-	TRBJ2-3	TRBV6-5	CASRLGQGRADTQYF	TGTGCCAGCAGACTCGGACAGGGTCGGGCAGATACGCAGTATTTT
TRBD1	17	few	TRBJ1-2	TRBV19	CASSMGRDRSFNYGYTF	TGTGCCAGTAGTATGGGTCGGGACAGGTCTTTTAACTATGGCTACACCTTC
TRBD1	15	-	TRBJ1-1	TRBV3-1/TRBV3-2	CASSLGTGVNTEAFF	TGTGCCAGCAGCCTAGGGACAGGGGTGAACACTGAAGCTTTCTTT
TRBD1	13	-	TRBJ1-1	TRBV9	CASSLGQDTEAFF	TGTGCCAGCAGCCTCGGACAGGACACTGAAGCTTTCTTT
TRBD1	15	once	TRBJ1-2	TRBV19	CASSLEGQGASGYTF	TGTGCCAGTAGTCTGGAGGGACAGGGGGCGTCGGGCTACACCTTC
-	12	-	TRBJ1-5	TRBV28	CASSTGNQPQHF	TGTGCCAGCAGTACAGGGAATCAGCCCCAGCATTTT
-	14	-	TRBJ1-1	TRBV6-4	CASSVDPGNTEAFF	TGTGCCAGCAGTGTAGATCCGGGGAATACTGAAGCTTTCTTT
-	14	-	TRBJ2-7	TRBV2	CASNVPDGGREQYF	TGTGCCAGCAATGTCCCTGATGGGGGCCGCGAGCAGTACTTC
-	11	few	TRBJ2-7	TRBV2	CASHRFNEQYF	TGTGCCAGCCACAGGTTTAACGAGCAGTACTTC
-	12	-	TRBJ2-5	TRBV7-6	CASSGGGETQYF	TGTGCCAGCAGTGGTGGGGGGGAGACCCAGTACTTC
TRBD1	12	-	TRBJ2-7	TRBV10-1	CASSKQGDEQYF	TGCGCCAGCAGTAAACAGGGGGACGAGCAGTACTTC
-	14	-	TRBJ2-5	TRBV9	CASSEMTGQETQYF	TGTGCCAGCAGCGAAATGACAGGCCAAGAGACCCAGTACTTC
-	15	once	TRBJ2-3	TRBV18	CASSPPHSYTDTQYF	TGTGCCAGCTCACCACCGCACAGTTACACAGATACGCAGTATTTT
-	15	-	TRBJ2-7	TRBV18	CASSPGPGLSYEQYF	TGTGCCAGCTCACCAGGACCAGGGCTCTCCTACGAGCAGTACTTC
-	17	-	TRBJ2-6	TRBV10-3	CAISEKGQGSGANVLTF	TGTGCCATCAGTGAAAAGGGGCAAGGCTCTGGGGCCAACGTCCTGACTTTC
TRBD1	13	-	TRBJ1-4	TRBV3-1/TRBV3-2	CASKQGANEKLFF	TGTGCCAGCAAACAGGGGGCTAATGAAAAACTGTTTTTT
-	11	-	TRBJ1-1	TRBV19	CASQGVAEAFF	TGTGCCAGTCAAGGGGTGGCTGAAGCTTTCTTT
-	13	-	TRBJ2-5	TRBV3-1/TRBV3-2	CASRDAGRETQYF	TGTGCCAGCAGGGACGCGGGACGGGAGACCCAGTACTTC
TRBD1	16	-	TRBJ1-2	TRBV3-1/TRBV3-2	CASSPLGTEGKDGYTF	TGTGCCAGCAGCCCGCTAGGGACAGAAGGGAAGGATGGCTACACCTTC
TRBD2	16	-	TRBJ2-7	TRBV9	CASSVGVISGGSEQYF	TGTGCCAGCAGCGTAGGAGTGATCTCGGGAGGTTCCGAGCAGTACTTC
TRBD2	15	once	TRBJ2-1	TRBV5-1	CASRLSGSFYNEQFF	TGCGCCAGCAGACTTAGCGGGTCCTTCTACAATGAGCAGTTCTTC
TRBD2	18	-	TRBJ2-1	TRBV5-6	CASSSYHSGTSGYNEQFF	TGTGCCAGCAGCTCGTACCACTCGGGGACTAGCGGGTACAATGAGCAGTTCTTC
-	16	-	TRBJ2-2	TRBV6-6	CASSYITGYTTGELFF	TGTGCCAGCAGTTATATTACAGGTTATACCACCGGGGAGCTGTTTTTT
TRBD1	16	-	TRBJ2-1	TRBV11-3	CGHSMGRGSSYNEQFF	TGTGGCCATTCAATGGGCAGGGGGTCCTCCTACAATGAGCAGTTCTTC
-	13	-	TRBJ2-7	TRBV2	CASSAGAGYEQYF	TGTGCCAGCAGTGCGGGTGCCGGCTACGAGCAGTACTTC
TRBD1	12	-	TRBJ1-4	TRBV6-6	CASSYGGQGATF	TGTGCCAGCAGTTACGGAGGACAGGGGGCCACATTT